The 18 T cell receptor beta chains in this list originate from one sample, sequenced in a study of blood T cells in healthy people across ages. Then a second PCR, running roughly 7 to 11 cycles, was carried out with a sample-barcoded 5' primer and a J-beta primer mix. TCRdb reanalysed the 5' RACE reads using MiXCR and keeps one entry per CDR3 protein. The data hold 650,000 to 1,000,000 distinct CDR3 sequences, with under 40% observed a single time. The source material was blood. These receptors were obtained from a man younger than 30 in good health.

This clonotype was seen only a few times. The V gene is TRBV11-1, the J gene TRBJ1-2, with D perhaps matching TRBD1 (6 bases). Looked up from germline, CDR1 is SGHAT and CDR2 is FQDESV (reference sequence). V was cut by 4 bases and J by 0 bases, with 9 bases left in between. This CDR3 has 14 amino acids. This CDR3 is CASSSTGTNYGYTF. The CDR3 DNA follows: TGTGCCAGCAGCTCCACAGGGACTAACTATGGCTACACCTTC.

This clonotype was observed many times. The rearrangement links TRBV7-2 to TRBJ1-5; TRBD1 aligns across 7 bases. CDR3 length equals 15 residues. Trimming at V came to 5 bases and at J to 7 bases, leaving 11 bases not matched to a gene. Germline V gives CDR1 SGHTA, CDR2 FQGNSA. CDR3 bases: TGTGCCAGCAGCACAAACTCCGACAGGGCCCAGCCCCAGCATTTT. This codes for CASSTNSDRAQPQHF.

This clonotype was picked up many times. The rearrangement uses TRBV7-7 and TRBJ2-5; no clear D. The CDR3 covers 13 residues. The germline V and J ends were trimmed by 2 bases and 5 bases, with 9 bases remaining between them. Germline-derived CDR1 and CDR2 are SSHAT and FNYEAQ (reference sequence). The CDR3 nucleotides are TGTGCCAGCAGCTTAAGCTATGGGGAGACCCAGTACTTC. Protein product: CASSLSYGETQYF.

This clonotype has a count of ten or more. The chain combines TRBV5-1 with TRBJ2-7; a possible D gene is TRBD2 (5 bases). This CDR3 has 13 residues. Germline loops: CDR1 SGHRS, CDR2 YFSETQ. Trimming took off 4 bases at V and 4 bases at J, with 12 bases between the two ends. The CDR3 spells CASSIGGPYEQYF. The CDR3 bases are TGCGCCAGCAGCATTGGAGGACCTTACGAGCAGTACTTC. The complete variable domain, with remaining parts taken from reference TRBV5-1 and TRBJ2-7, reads KAGVTQTPRYLIKTRGQQVTLSCSPISGHRSVSWYQQTPGQGLQFLFEYFSETQRNKGNFPGRFSGRQFSNSRSEMNVSTLELGDSALYLCASSIGGPYEQYFGPGTRLTVT.

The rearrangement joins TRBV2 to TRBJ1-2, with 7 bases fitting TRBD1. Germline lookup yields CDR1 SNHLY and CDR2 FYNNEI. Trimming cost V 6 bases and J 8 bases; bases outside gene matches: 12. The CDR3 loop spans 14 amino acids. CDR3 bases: TGTGCCAGCAGCCCTAAGGGACAGCCAGGGGGCTACACCTTC. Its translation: CASSPKGQPGGYTF.

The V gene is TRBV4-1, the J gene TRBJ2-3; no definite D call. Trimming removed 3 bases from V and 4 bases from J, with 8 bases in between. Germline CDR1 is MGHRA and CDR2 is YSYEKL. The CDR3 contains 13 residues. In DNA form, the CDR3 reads TGCGCCAGCAGCCAGTCTCCCGCAGATACGCAGTATTTT. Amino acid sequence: CASSQSPADTQYF.

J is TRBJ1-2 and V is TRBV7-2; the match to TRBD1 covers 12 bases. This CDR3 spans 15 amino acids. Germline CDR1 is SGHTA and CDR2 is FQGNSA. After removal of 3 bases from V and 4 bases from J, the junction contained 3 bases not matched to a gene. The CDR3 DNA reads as TGTGCCAGCAGCTTTGGGACAGGGGGCCTCTATGGCTACACCTTC. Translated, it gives CASSFGTGGLYGYTF. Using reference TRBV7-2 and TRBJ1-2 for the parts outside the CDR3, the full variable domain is GAGVSQSPSNKVTEKGKDVELRCDPISGHTALYWYRQSLGQGLEFLIYFQGNSAPDKSGLPSDRFSAERTGGSVSTLTIQRTQQEDSAVYLCASSFGTGGLYGYTFGSGTRLTVV.

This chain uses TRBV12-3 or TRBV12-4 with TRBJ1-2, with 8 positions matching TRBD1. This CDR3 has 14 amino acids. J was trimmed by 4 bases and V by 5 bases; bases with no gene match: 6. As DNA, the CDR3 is TGTGCCAGCAGTGAATGGGACAGGTCCTATGGCTACACCTTC. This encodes CASSEWDRSYGYTF.

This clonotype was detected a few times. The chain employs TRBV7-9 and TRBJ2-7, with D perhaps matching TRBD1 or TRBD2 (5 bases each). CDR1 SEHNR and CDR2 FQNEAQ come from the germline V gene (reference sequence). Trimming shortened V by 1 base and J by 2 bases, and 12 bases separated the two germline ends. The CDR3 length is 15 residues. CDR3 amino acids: CASSLGAGSTYEQYF. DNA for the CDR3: TGTGCCAGCAGCTTAGGAGCAGGGAGTACCTACGAGCAGTACTTC.

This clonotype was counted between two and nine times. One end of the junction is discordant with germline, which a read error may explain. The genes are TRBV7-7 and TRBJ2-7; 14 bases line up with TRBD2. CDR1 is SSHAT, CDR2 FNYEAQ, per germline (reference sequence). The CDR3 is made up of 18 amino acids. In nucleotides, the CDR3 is TGTGCTAGCAGCGAGGCCGGGACTAGCGGGGGTACCTACAATGAGCAGTACTTC. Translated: CASSEAGTSGGTYNEQYF.

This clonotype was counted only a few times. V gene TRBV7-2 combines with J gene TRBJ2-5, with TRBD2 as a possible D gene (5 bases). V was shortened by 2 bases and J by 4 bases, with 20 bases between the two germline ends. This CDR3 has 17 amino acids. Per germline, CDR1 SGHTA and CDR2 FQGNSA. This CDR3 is CASSLLQLGRSRETQYF. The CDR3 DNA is TGTGCCAGCAGCTTACTGCAGTTGGGGAGATCTCGAGAGACCCAGTACTTC.

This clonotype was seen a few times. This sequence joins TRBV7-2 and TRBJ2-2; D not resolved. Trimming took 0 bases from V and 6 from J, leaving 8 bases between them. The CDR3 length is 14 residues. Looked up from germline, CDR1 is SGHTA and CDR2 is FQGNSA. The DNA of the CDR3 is TGTGCCAGCAGCTTAGCGGGCAGAGCCGGGGAGCTGTTTTTT. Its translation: CASSLAGRAGELFF.

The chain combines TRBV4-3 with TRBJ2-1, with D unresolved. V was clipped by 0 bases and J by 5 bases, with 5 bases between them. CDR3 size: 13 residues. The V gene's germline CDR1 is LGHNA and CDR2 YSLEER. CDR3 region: CASSQDLDNEQFF. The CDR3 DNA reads TGCGCCAGCAGCCAAGATTTGGACAATGAGCAGTTCTTC.

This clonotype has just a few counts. The CDR3 nucleotides are TGTGCCAGCAGTCACAGACTAAGCTACGAGCAGTACTTC. Translating it yields CASSHRLSYEQYF. The rearrangement links TRBV6-2 or TRBV6-3 to TRBJ2-7, with TRBD2 as a possible D gene (5 bases). Germline V gene data show CDR1 as MNHEY and CDR2 as SVGEGT. The length of the CDR3 is 13 residues. V lost 5 bases, J lost 3 bases, and 11 bases lay in between.

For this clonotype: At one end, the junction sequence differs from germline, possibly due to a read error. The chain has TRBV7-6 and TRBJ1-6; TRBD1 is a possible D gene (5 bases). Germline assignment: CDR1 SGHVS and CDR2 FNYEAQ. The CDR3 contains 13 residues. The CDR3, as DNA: TGTGCCAGCAGCGGGGGGTACGATTCACCCCTCTACTTT. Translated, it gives CASSGGYDSPLYF.

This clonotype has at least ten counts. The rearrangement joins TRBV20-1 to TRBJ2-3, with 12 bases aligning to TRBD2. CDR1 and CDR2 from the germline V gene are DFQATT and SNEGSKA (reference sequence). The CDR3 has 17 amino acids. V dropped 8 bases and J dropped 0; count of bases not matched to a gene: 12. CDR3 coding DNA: TGCAGTCCAGTCGCTAGCGGGGGGGGATCTAGCACAGATACGCAGTATTTT. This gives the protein CSPVASGGGSSTDTQYF.

The CDR3 DNA reads TGTGCCAGCAGCCCTAACTACCCGGGACAGGGCCACACCTTC. Its translation: CASSPNYPGQGHTF. The chain is built from TRBV7-2 and TRBJ1-2, with 9 bases aligning to TRBD1. Germline V CDR1 and CDR2: SGHTA, FQGNSA. This CDR3 region has 14 residues. Trimming removed 5 bases from V and 12 bases from J; junction bases left unmatched: 13.

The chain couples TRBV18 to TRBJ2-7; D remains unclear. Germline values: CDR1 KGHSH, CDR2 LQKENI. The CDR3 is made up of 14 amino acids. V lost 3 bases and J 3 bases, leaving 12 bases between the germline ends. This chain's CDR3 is CASSPLNRNYEQYF. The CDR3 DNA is TGTGCCAGCTCACCGTTAAACCGGAACTACGAGCAGTACTTC.